The next 8 T cell receptor beta chains were all read from a single sample in a study of T cells in Graves' hyperthyroidism and ophthalmopathy (dated by TCRdb to about 2019). The library was built by means of multiplex PCR. For sequencing, an Illumina HiSeq 2000 was employed. The TCR beta CDR3 regions were amplified from the RNA transcripts. The TCR CDR3 was subjected to a first round of RT-PCR using the HTBI primer set and the Qiagen OneStep RT-PCR kit. TCRdb took the public reads, trimmed them with fastp at Q25, ran MiXCR for clone calling and kept in-frame beta chains. Each entry is one CDR3 protein sequence, shown with its most common DNA and genes. The sample records a few hundred thousand distinct CDR3 sequences, about 45% of which are singletons. The ten top clones hold about 7.8% of the sample. Sequencing input: peripheral blood or thyroid tissue (not recorded which). The source is a woman between 18 and 30 years old with Graves' hyperthyroidism.

The V gene is TRBV2, the J gene TRBJ1-2, with D possibly TRBD1 on 5 matching bases. V was shortened by 6 bases and J by 2 bases, with 10 bases between the two germline ends. The CDR3 is 13 amino acids. CDR1 SNHLY and CDR2 FYNNEI come from the germline V gene. CDR3 sequence (DNA): TGTGCCAGCAGGGGGGATAGCAACTATGGCTACACCTTC. It specifies CASRGDSNYGYTF.

The CDR3: CASSFFSGSYEQYF. The CDR3 DNA sequence: TGTGCCAGCAGCTTTTTTAGCGGGAGCTACGAGCAGTACTTC. The chain recombines TRBV7-6 with TRBJ2-7; TRBD2 matches 9 bases. This CDR3 is 14 amino acids long. Per germline, CDR1 SGHVS and CDR2 FNYEAQ. After removal of 3 bases from V and 3 bases from J, the junction contained 3 bases not matched to a gene. Full variable domain (missing parts from reference TRBV7-6 and TRBJ2-7): GAGVSQSPRYKVTKRGQDVALRCDPISGHVSLYWYRQALGQGPEFLTYFNYEAQQDKSGLPNDRFSAERPEGSISTLTIQRTEQRDSAMYRCASSFFSGSYEQYFGPGTRLTVT.

In its sample, this clonotype was seen many times. The V gene is TRBV7-2, the J gene TRBJ1-3; D is ambiguous. Trimming removed 7 bases from V and 9 bases from J, with 13 bases in between. Germline V gives CDR1 SGHTA, CDR2 FQGNSA. The length of the CDR3 is 12 residues. The DNA of the CDR3 is TGTGCCAGCACCCCCGAGATAGGCACCATATATTTT. It yields the protein CASTPEIGTIYF.

This clonotype was recorded many times. This chain links TRBV6-6 with TRBJ1-5; possibly TRBD1 for D (5 bases). The CDR3 consists of 14 residues. The germline gives CDR1 MNHNY, CDR2 SVGAGI (reference sequence). The V and J ends lost 6 bases and 5 bases respectively, with 14 bases between them. CDR3 coding DNA: TGTGCCAGCAGCGGGGGTTTGGGAGATCAGCCCCAGCATTTT. It is translated as CASSGGLGDQPQHF.

V and J are TRBV7-9 and TRBJ2-5; possibly TRBD2 for D (7 bases). The germline V gene has CDR1 SEHNR and CDR2 FQNEAQ (reference sequence). The V end lost 5 bases, the J end lost 11 bases, and 24 bases lay between the germline ends. This CDR3 spans 15 amino acids. CDR3 in DNA: TGTGCCAGCAGCGGAGGGGGGGTATTCGCAGATACGCAGTACTTC. Amino acids: CASSGGGVFADTQYF.

On this clonotype: Being one base from a much bigger clone, this may be a read error. V is TRBV29-1 and J is TRBJ2-3; TRBD1 or TRBD2 may be the D gene (5 bases each). Germline CDR1 SQVTM, CDR2 ANQGSEA. The CDR3 length is 12 residues. The CDR3 sequence is CSAGPLPDAQYF. DNA of the CDR3: TGCAGCGCGGGACCTCTGCCAGATGCGCAGTATTTT.

About this clonotype itself: A much larger clone differs by one base, so this may be a read error. This chain uses TRBV6-1 with TRBJ1-5; no definite D call. This CDR3 region has 15 residues. CDR1 and CDR2 from the germline V gene are MNHNS and SASEGT. Here the CDR3 reads CASSSTFNSSQPQHF. The DNA of the CDR3 is TGTGCCAGCAGTTCGACATTTAATAGCAGTCAGCCCCAGCATTTT.

There are many counts of this clonotype. The chain joins TRBV12-3 or TRBV12-4 to TRBJ1-5, with no clear D. V was pared by 0 bases and J by 3 bases, with 9 bases between. This CDR3 is 15 amino acids long. The CDR3: CASSLALTDNQPQHF. Here the CDR3 DNA reads TGTGCCAGCAGTTTAGCGCTCACGGACAATCAGCCCCAGCATTTT.